Below, 21 T cell receptor beta chains from the same sample are listed, as sequenced in a study of T cell repertoires in cytomegalovirus infection. No cognate antigen is known for these TCRs. TCRdb re-derived calls from the reads in MiXCR, one entry per CDR3 protein. The table has 700,000 to 950,000 distinct CDR3 sequences, approximately 29% seen once; the top ten hold 9.5% to 15%. Sample: cultured CD8+ T cells from PBMCs, taken from culture after CMV antigen stimulation. These receptors came from a human donor in good health (CMV status not recorded). Some clones in this sample may be carry-over from other donors' samples.

The chain uses TRBV11-2 and TRBJ1-3; D remains ambiguous. The CDR3 consists of 16 residues. Germline V gene data show CDR1 as SGHAT and CDR2 as FQNNGV. V was cut by 5 bases and J by 5 bases, with 19 bases left in between. The CDR3 reads CASSASMRAGRNTIYF. As DNA, the CDR3 is TGTGCCAGCAGCGCCAGCATGAGGGCCGGGAGAAACACCATATATTTT.

V and J are TRBV11-2 and TRBJ2-2; possible D gene TRBD2, 6 bases. The germline V gene has CDR1 SGHAT and CDR2 FQNNGV. The CDR3 covers 18 residues. V lost 6 bases, J lost 2 bases, and 22 bases lay in between. The CDR3 bases are TGTGCCAGCAGAGCGACGTCCTCCGGGACTCCTAACACCGGGGAGCTGTTTTTT. This codes for CASRATSSGTPNTGELFF.

This clonotype was recorded a few times. The chain is built from TRBV7-9 and TRBJ2-5; D is possibly TRBD1 (5 bases). CDR1 and CDR2 (germline): SEHNR, FQNEAQ (reference sequence). V was pared by 3 bases and J by 14 bases, with 13 bases between. This CDR3 contains 11 residues. The CDR3 sequence is CASSLEQVPYF. The CDR3 nucleotides read TGTGCCAGCAGCTTGGAACAGGTTCCCTACTTC.

J is TRBJ2-7 and V is TRBV27, with a possible D match to TRBD1 (6 bases). The V end lost 3 bases, the J end lost 4 bases, and 13 bases lay between the germline ends. The CDR3 is made up of 14 amino acids. The germline gives CDR1 MNHEY, CDR2 SMNVEV (reference sequence). This CDR3 reads CASSFGDTRYEQYF. Here the CDR3 DNA reads TGTGCCAGCAGTTTTGGGGACACGAGATACGAGCAGTACTTC.

In the case of this clonotype: A much bigger clone sits one base away, suggesting this may be a read error. The rearrangement links TRBV12-3 or TRBV12-4 to TRBJ2-3, with a weak D call TRBD1 (6 bases). The CDR3 has 18 residues. Trimming stripped 3 bases from V and 3 bases from J, with 22 bases between. CDR3 nucleotides: TGTGCCAGCAGTTTGGATGAGTTCCGGACAGCCCCTACAGATACGCAGTATTTT. It encodes CASSLDEFRTAPTDTQYF.

In this sample, this clonotype turned up many times. The chain joins TRBV19 to TRBJ1-2, with D perhaps TRBD1 (5 bases). V lost 4 bases, J lost 8 bases, and 17 bases lay in between. Germline V gives CDR1 LNHDA, CDR2 SQIVND (reference sequence). The CDR3 runs 14 residues. CDR3 region: CASSSRTQLWGYTF. In nucleotides, the CDR3 is TGTGCCAGTAGTAGCCGGACACAACTATGGGGCTACACCTTC.

The rearrangement links TRBV20-1 to TRBJ2-7; 7 nucleotides match TRBD1. CDR3 length equals 13 residues. The germline V gene encodes CDR1 DFQATT and CDR2 SNEGSKA (reference sequence). Losses at the gene ends were 5 bases for V and 1 base for J; bases not matched to a gene: 5. The chain's CDR3 is CSAGGQDSYEQYV. Here the CDR3 DNA reads TGCAGTGCTGGCGGACAGGATTCCTACGAGCAGTACGTC.

This sequence joins TRBV5-5 and TRBJ2-2; the D gene is possibly TRBD1 (6 bases). CDR3 length: 13 residues. Germline V gene lookup returns CDR1 SGHKS and CDR2 YYEKEE (reference sequence). Between the trimmed V and J ends, which lost 4 bases and 6 bases, there was a span of 10 bases. The CDR3 nucleotides read TGTGCCAGCAGCACAGGGCCGTCCGGGGAGCTGTTTTTT. It yields the protein CASSTGPSGELFF.

This clonotype was seen many times. The chain is built from TRBV7-9 and TRBJ2-1; TRBD2 might be the D (6 bases). Germline V gives CDR1 SEHNR, CDR2 FQNEAQ (reference sequence). Trimming left V 6 bases short and J 10 bases short, with 13 bases between. The CDR3 is 12 residues long. The CDR3 DNA reads TGTGCCAGCAGTCTACAGCGGGCAGAGCAGTTCTTC. Amino acid sequence: CASSLQRAEQFF.

V is TRBV6-2 or TRBV6-3 and J is TRBJ1-1, with D perhaps TRBD1 (5 bases). There are 12 residues in the CDR3. The germline V gene encodes CDR1 MNHEY and CDR2 SVGEGT. Trimming left V 5 bases short and J 7 bases short, with 11 bases between. The CDR3 DNA follows: TGTGCCAGCAGTCCGGACAATCTTGAAGCTTTCTTT. This sequence encodes CASSPDNLEAFF.

This clonotype was found many times. J is TRBJ1-1 and V is TRBV7-9; D is uncertain. Trimming stripped 6 bases from V and 3 bases from J, with 14 bases between. This CDR3 has 14 residues. Germline V gene lookup returns CDR1 SEHNR and CDR2 FQNEAQ (reference sequence). The CDR3 protein is CASRPTGSDTEAFF. CDR3 DNA: TGTGCCAGCAGACCCACCGGGTCGGACACTGAAGCTTTCTTT.

This clonotype was seen a handful of times. CDR3: CASSSPGRATEAFF. The DNA of the CDR3 is TGTGCCAGCAGCTCCCCAGGCAGGGCCACTGAAGCTTTCTTT. The chain joins TRBV7-2 to TRBJ1-1; maybe TRBD1 (5 bases). This CDR3 region has 14 residues. Germline V gene data show CDR1 as SGHTA and CDR2 as FQGNSA. V shed 4 bases and J shed 4 bases, with 13 bases lying between them.

This clonotype was seen a few times. The chain links TRBV15 to TRBJ2-7; D is perhaps TRBD2 (6 bases). V was pared by 0 bases and J by 7 bases, with 13 bases between. The CDR3 is 14 amino acids. Germline V gene lookup returns CDR1 LNHNV and CDR2 YYDKDF (reference sequence). CDR3 DNA: TGTGCCACCAGCAGAGATCGCGGGGAAAAAGAGCAGTACTTC. Translated: CATSRDRGEKEQYF.

The chain uses TRBV12-3 or TRBV12-4 and TRBJ2-3, with 9 bases fitting TRBD1. The junction had 13 bases not matched to a gene; V was cut back by 6 bases and J by 3 bases. The CDR3 is 17 residues long. The CDR3 loop reads CASSPVGTGFRTDTQYF. The CDR3, as DNA: TGTGCCAGCAGCCCGGTGGGGACAGGGTTTCGTACAGATACGCAGTATTTT.

The chain has TRBV5-6 and TRBJ2-7; perhaps TRBD2 as D (5 bases). Germline V CDR1 and CDR2: SGHDT, YYEEEE. The CDR3 has 12 residues. V was trimmed by 1 base and J by 7 bases, leaving 9 bases between them. CDR3 protein: CASSLLPGEQYV. The CDR3 DNA follows: TGTGCCAGCAGCTTGCTCCCGGGGGAGCAGTACGTC.

This clonotype was counted only a few times. This chain joins TRBV27 and TRBJ1-2; D unresolved. The CDR3 spans 14 residues. CDR1 and CDR2 (germline): MNHEY, SMNVEV (reference sequence). V was shortened by 5 bases and J by 2 bases, with 12 bases between the two germline ends. The CDR3 loop reads CASSPYYANYGYTF. As DNA, the CDR3 is TGTGCCAGCAGTCCATATTATGCCAACTATGGCTACACCTTC.

The rearrangement joins TRBV11-2 to TRBJ1-1, with TRBD1 identical over 7 bases. Germline V CDR1 and CDR2: SGHAT, FQNNGV. The J segment lost 0 bases and the V segment lost 2 bases, leaving 12 bases of the junction unmatched. This CDR3 has 18 residues. In DNA form, the CDR3 reads TGTGCCAGCAGCTTACCTCGGGCAGGGGGGATGATGAACACTGAAGCTTTCTTT. Amino acid sequence: CASSLPRAGGMMNTEAFF.

V gene TRBV12-3 or TRBV12-4 combines with J gene TRBJ2-1; no definite D call. The CDR3 is 11 amino acids. Trimming took off 8 bases at V and 10 bases at J, with 12 bases between the two ends. In DNA, the CDR3 is TGTGCCAGCTGGGTAGGTGGAGAGCAGTTCTTC. It is translated as CASWVGGEQFF.

V and J are TRBV7-9 and TRBJ2-1; 7 bases are a match to TRBD2. The CDR3 consists of 16 residues. V lost 11 bases and J lost 0; bases outside the gene matches: 13. Per germline, CDR1 SEHNR and CDR2 FQNEAQ (reference sequence). CDR3 sequence reads: CAGGTGGGSSYNEQFF. CDR3 DNA: TGTGCCGGAGGTACTGGGGGAGGGAGCTCCTACAATGAGCAGTTCTTC.

This clonotype came up a few times. The chain joins TRBV5-5 to TRBJ1-1; TRBD1 aligns across 10 bases. V was clipped by 4 bases and J by 7 bases; unmatched bases: 7. Germline lookup yields CDR1 SGHKS and CDR2 YYEKEE (reference sequence). The CDR3 loop spans 14 amino acids. CDR3 sequence reads: CASSAGTGVSEAFF. The DNA of the CDR3 is TGTGCCAGCAGCGCAGGGACAGGGGTGAGTGAAGCTTTCTTT.

This chain uses TRBV7-6 with TRBJ2-7; D remains unclear. V was pared by 7 bases and J by 7 bases, with 11 bases between. Germline CDR1 reads SGHVS; CDR2 reads FNYEAQ. CDR3 size: 11 residues. The CDR3 here is CASTIGWEQYF. CDR3 DNA: TGTGCCAGCACCATCGGCTGGGAGCAGTACTTC.